This paragraph covers one T cell receptor beta chain sequence. What it binds is not known. These data belong to a study of a mutant IDH1 vaccine in newly diagnosed glioma. Profiling relied on immunoSEQ multiplex PCR, and the TCRdb table lists in-frame clones only, not all of them. The top ten clones hold 0.5% to 0.7% of a sample with fewer than 100,000 clones, around nine tenths of them seen once. This sample's time point: week 5, during vaccination. Vaccination comprised doses that each held 300 ug of mutant IDH1 20-mer peptide, plus topical imiquimod. The source is a woman aged 45-65 years with glioma. Source: PBMCs, taken from a glioma patient whose treatment included an IDH1 peptide vaccine.

CDR3 amino acids: CASSFRAGETDTQYF. In DNA, the CDR3 is TGTGCCAGCAGTTTCCGGGCGGGAGAAACAGATACGCAGTATTTT. The rearrangement links TRBV28 to TRBJ2-3, with 7 bases matching TRBD2. Germline lookup yields CDR1 MDHEN and CDR2 SYDVKM. The CDR3 extends over 15 amino acids. The V gene end was trimmed by 3 bases and the J gene end by 3 bases; junction bases not matched to a gene: 6.